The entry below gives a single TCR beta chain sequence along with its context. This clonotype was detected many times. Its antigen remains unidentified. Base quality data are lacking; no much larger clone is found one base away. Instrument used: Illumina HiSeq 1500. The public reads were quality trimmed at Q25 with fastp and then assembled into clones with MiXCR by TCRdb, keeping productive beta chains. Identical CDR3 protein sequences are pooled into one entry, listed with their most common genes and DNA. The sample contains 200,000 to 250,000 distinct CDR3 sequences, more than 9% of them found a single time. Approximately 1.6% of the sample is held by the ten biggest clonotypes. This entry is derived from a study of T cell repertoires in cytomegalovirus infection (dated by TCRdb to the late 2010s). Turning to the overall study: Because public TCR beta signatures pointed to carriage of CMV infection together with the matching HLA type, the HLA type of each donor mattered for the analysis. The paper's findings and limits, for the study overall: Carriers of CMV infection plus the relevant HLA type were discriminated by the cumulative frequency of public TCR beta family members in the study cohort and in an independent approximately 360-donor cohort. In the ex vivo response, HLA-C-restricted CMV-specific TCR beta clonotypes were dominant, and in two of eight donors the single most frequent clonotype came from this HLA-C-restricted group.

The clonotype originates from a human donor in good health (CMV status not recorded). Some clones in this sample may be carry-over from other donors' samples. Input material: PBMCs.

The DNA sequence is as follows: TGTGCCAGCAGCCCACCACAGGGGCCCTACGAGCAGTACTTC. Its protein is CASSPPQGPYEQYF. In this chain, TRBV7-6 is recombined with TRBJ2-7; 7 of the junction bases match TRBD1. From V the trimming removes 5 bases and from J it removes 2 bases, while the gene matches leave 6 bases of the junction unaccounted for. Including the terminal cysteine and phenylalanine, the CDR3 comprises 14 residues. Left in the record is the CDR3 DNA by itself, 42 bases read in frame from the first base. The germline V gene yields SGHVS for CDR1 and FNYEAQ for CDR2.